This TCR beta chain is drawn from a study of cytomegalovirus exposure and HLA in healthy donors. CDR1 and CDR2 from the germline V gene are SGHRS and YFSETQ. The CDR3 has 13 amino acids. The J segment lost 4 bases and the V segment lost 4 bases, leaving 2 bases of the junction unmatched. Data came from immunoSEQ multiplex PCR; TCRdb stores just in-frame clones and leaves some out. The top ten clones hold 6.5% to 8.5% of a sample with about 140,000 clones, 85% to 90% of them seen once. The sample was PBMCs. The receptor was derived from a woman aged 18-29 years in good health and CMV-seropositive. The J gene is TRBJ2-5, the V gene TRBV5-1; 9 bases fit TRBD1. CDR3 loop: CASSEQGAETQYF. The CDR3 nucleotides are TGCGCCAGCAGCGAACAGGGGGCAGAGACCCAGTACTTC.